The T cell receptor (beta chain) under discussion was sequenced for a study of CD8 T cells in ankylosing spondylitis. Germline V lookup: CDR1 MNHEY, CDR2 SMNVEV (reference sequence). The V gene lost 0 bases and the J gene lost 6 bases, with 15 bases spanning the gap. The CDR3 has 15 amino acids. Study-level results: In synovial fluid and blood from reactive arthritis, some motif variants were previously reported. Ankylosing spondylitis blood appeared to be characterized by a TCR beta motif of several highly homologous variants. Those disease-linked clones were CD8+; they were also relatively rare in peripheral blood. Reported data indicate significant enrichment of disease-linked clones within matched ankylosing spondylitis synovial fluid.

The authors made TCR beta libraries by quantitative 5'-RACE with molecular barcodes. TCRdb re-derived calls from the 5' RACE reads in MiXCR, one entry per CDR3 protein. Of about 330,000 distinct CDR3 sequences in the sample, roughly 8% are singletons; the top ten hold about 15%. Comments on this clonotype: Its target is unknown.

The chain carries TRBV27 and TRBJ2-7, with D possibly matching TRBD2 (6 bases). The receptor was isolated from a male donor with ankylosing spondylitis. The sequencing sample was made of blood, either unsorted or a sorted T cell fraction (not recorded which). The CDR3 loop reads CASSLSGSEWREQYF. CDR3 sequence (DNA): TGTGCCAGCAGTTTATCCGGGAGTGAGTGGCGCGAGCAGTACTTC.